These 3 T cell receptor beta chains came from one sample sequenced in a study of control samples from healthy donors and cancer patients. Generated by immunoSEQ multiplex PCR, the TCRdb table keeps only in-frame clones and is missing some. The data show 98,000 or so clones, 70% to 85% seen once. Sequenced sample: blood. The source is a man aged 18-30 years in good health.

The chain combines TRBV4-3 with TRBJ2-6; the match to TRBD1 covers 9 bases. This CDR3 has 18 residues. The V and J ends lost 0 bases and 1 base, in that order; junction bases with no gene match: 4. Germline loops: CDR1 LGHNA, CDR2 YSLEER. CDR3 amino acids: CASSQEPGTGSGANVLTF. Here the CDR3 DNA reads TGCGCCAGCAGCCAAGAGCCCGGGACAGGGTCTGGGGCCAACGTCCTGACTTTC.

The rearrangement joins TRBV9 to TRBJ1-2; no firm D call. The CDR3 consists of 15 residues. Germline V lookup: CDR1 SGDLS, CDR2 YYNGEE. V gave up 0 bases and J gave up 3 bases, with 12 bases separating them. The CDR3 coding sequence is TGTGCCAGCAGCGTAGTTGGCAGGCCAGACTATGGCTACACCTTC. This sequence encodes CASSVVGRPDYGYTF.

CDR3 protein: CAWRVPLIANYGYTF. Written as DNA, the CDR3 is TGTGCCTGGAGGGTCCCCTTAATAGCTAACTATGGCTACACCTTC. The chain carries TRBV30 and TRBJ1-2; no clear D. V lost 3 bases, J lost 0 bases, and 14 bases lay in between. The CDR3 runs 15 residues. CDR1 and CDR2 from the germline V gene are GTSNPN and SVGIG (reference sequence).